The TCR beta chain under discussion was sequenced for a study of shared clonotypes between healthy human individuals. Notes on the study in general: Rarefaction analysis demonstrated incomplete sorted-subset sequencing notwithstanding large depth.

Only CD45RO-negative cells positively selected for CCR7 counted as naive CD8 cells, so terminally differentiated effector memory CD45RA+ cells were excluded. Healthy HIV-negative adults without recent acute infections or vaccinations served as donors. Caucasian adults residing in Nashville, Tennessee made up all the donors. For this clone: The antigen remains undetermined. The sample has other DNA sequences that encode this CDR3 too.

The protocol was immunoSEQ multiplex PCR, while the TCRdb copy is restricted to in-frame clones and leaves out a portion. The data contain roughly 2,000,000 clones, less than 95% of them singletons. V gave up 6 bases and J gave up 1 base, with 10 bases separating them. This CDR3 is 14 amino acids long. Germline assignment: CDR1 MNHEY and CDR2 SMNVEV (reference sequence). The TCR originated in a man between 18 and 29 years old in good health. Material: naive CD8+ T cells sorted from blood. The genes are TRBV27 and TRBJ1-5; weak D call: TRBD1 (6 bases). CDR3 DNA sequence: TGTGCCAGCAGCTTTACAGGGAGCAATCAGCCCCAGCATTTT. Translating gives CASSFTGSNQPQHF.